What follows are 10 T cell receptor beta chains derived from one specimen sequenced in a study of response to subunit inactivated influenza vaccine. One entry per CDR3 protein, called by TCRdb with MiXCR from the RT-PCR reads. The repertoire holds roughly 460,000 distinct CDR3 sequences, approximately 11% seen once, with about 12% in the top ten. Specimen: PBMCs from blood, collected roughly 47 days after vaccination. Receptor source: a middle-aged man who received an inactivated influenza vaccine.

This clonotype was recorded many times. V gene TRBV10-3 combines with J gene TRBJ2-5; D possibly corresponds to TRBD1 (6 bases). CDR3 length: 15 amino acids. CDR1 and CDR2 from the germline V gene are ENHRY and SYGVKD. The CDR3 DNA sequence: TGTGCTCCATCGGCCGTAAGAAGGGGGCAAGAGACCCAGTACTTC. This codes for CAPSAVRRGQETQYF.

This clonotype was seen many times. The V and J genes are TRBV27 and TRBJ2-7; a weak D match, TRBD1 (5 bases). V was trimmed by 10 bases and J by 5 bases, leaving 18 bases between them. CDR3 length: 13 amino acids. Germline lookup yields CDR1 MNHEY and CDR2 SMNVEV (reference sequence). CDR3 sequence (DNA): TGTGCCACCTCCTGGGGCTTGGACAACGAGCAGTACTTC. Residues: CATSWGLDNEQYF.

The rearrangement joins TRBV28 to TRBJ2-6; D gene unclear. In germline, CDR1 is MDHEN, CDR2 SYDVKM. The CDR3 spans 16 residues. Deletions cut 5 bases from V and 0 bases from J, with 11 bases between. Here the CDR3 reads CASSPLIHSGANVLTF. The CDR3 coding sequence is TGTGCCAGCAGTCCTCTGATACACTCTGGGGCCAACGTCCTGACTTTC.

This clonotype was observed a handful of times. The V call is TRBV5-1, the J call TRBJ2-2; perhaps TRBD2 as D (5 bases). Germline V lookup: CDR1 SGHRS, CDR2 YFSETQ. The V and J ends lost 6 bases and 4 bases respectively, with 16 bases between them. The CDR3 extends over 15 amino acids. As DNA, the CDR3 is TGCGCCAGCAAGAGAGGACTCGCGGGCACCGGGGAGCTGTTTTTT. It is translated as CASKRGLAGTGELFF.

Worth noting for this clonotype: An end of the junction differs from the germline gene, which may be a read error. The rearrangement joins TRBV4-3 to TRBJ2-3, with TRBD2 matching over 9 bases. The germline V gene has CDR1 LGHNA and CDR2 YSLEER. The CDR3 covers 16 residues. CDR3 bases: TGCGCCAGCAGCCAAGAATATAGCGGGGGCACAAATACGCAGTATTTT. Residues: CASSQEYSGGTNTQYF.

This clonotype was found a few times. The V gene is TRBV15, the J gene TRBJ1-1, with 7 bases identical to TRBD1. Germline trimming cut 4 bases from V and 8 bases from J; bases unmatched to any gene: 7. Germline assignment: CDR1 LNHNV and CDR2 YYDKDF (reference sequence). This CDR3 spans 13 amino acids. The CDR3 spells CATSKRQGLEAFF. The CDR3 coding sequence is TGTGCCACCAGCAAAAGACAGGGATTGGAAGCTTTCTTT.

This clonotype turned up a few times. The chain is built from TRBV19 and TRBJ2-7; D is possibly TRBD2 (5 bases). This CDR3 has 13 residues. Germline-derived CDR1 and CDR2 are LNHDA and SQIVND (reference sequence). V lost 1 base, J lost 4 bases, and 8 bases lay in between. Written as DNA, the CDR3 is TGTGCCAGTAGTATAGTCGAGGGATACGAGCAGTACTTC. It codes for CASSIVEGYEQYF.

In DNA, the CDR3 is TGTGCCAGCAGCTTAGAAGCGGGAGATTATTCTCGCCACTACAATGAGCAGTTCTTC. It specifies CASSLEAGDYSRHYNEQFF. The chain combines TRBV7-3 with TRBJ2-1, with 8 bases lining up with TRBD2. CDR1 and CDR2 (germline): SGHTA, FQGTGA. V trimming: 2 bases; J trimming: 3 bases; junction bases outside the gene matches: 15. The length of the CDR3 is 19 residues.

This chain's CDR3 is CASSLIGVGSGELFF. CDR3 coding DNA: TGTGCCAGCAGCTTGATAGGGGTCGGCTCCGGGGAGCTGTTTTTT. The chain combines TRBV5-6 with TRBJ2-2; the D gene is possibly TRBD1 (5 bases). The V and J ends lost 1 base and 6 bases respectively, with 13 bases between them. The CDR3 contains 15 residues. Germline CDR1 and CDR2: SGHDT and YYEEEE.

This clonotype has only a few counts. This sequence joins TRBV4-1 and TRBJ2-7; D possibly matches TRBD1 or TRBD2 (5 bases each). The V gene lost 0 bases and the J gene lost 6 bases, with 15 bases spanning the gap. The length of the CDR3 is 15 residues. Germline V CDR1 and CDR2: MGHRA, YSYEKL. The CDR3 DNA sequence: TGCGCCAGCAGCCAAGAACTGGGGGTTCCGGGCGAGCAGTACTTC. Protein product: CASSQELGVPGEQYF.